The rows below give T cell receptor beta chains drawn from one sample of a study of T cells in Graves' hyperthyroidism and ophthalmopathy. TCRdb redid the calling of the multiplex PCR reads with MiXCR, one entry per CDR3 protein. Among some 650,000 distinct CDR3 sequences listed, about 16% were seen once. The sample was blood. Receptors originate from a woman between 40 and 55 years old with Graves' ophthalmopathy. Each CDR3 is given with its conserved first and last residue. Clone size is given for some rows only: seen once, a few or many times, or a class if the clone is expanded.

clone size,J gene,V gene,CDR3 protein
many,TRBJ1-2,TRBV18,CASSPGAGPYGYTF
.,TRBJ2-5,TRBV7-6,CASSLTRLAGGLETQYF
.,TRBJ2-5,TRBV20-1,CSARDRGLAGGQETQYF
many,TRBJ2-1,TRBV2,CASSGQGLTYNEQFF
many,TRBJ2-1,TRBV29-1,CSVDRNNEQFF
many,TRBJ2-1,TRBV7-2,CASSLPPGFEQFF
few,TRBJ2-5,TRBV20-1,CSHLRLGETQYF
many,TRBJ2-1,TRBV2,CATTDHSSSYNEQFF
.,TRBJ1-1,TRBV7-9,CASRFWGAGTNTEAFF
many,TRBJ2-1,TRBV2,CASRGRASRRGNEQFF
few,TRBJ1-1,TRBV10-3,CAISGQAEAFF
.,TRBJ2-7,TRBV20-1,CSATGTGGWEQYF
few,TRBJ2-3,TRBV24-1,CATSDLAHRPDTQYF
many,TRBJ1-1,TRBV7-9,CASSWDRGEAFF
few,TRBJ1-2,TRBV6-6,CASSYEGLGVGGYTF
few,TRBJ1-3,TRBV18,CASSKTGSSGNTIYF
many,TRBJ2-2,TRBV27,CASTSSASGELFF
few,TRBJ1-2,TRBV30,CAWSVPAVVYGYTF
.,TRBJ2-2,TRBV11-2,CASRGTGGGGVGELFF
.,TRBJ2-3,TRBV19,CASESGTGGSNTQYF
many,TRBJ2-5,TRBV10-3,CAISESPSGRQETQYF
many,TRBJ1-2,TRBV20-1,CSARVVDGYTF
.,TRBJ1-3,TRBV7-9,CASSLLAERNTIYF
.,TRBJ1-2,TRBV6-1,CASARIVGQGGYGYTF
many,TRBJ2-7,TRBV20-1,CSAPLGTTSSYEQYF
many,TRBJ2-1,TRBV29-1,CSVRDRGQYNEQFF
many,TRBJ1-2,TRBV30,CAWRGQGASGYTF
many,TRBJ1-5,TRBV2,CASSASTGNQPQHF
.,TRBJ1-5,TRBV6-1,CASSEESLSNQPQHF
many,TRBJ2-7,TRBV2,CASSEDFRMSHEQYF
.,TRBJ2-3,TRBV6-4,CASSEMLGPDTQYF
few,TRBJ2-4,TRBV28,CAGSRQGAKNIQYF
few,TRBJ2-7,TRBV6-2/TRBV6-3,CASSQGGGGQTYEQYF
many,TRBJ1-1,TRBV28,CASSDTGRGTEAFF
once,TRBJ2-1,TRBV12-3/TRBV12-4,CASRLTGRGGEQFF
few,TRBJ1-5,TRBV19,CASRGGYGNQPQHF
many,TRBJ2-7,TRBV6-1,CASSTGTEQYF
many,TRBJ2-5,TRBV27,CASSLPGEGVSETQYF
few,TRBJ2-7,TRBV6-6,CASSYSKGEYEQYF
.,TRBJ2-7,TRBV7-8,CASSLNRQYEQYF
many,TRBJ2-2,TRBV6-1,CASTLGQGDGELFF
many,TRBJ1-1,TRBV18,CASSSGQGAHAEAFF
.,TRBJ1-1,TRBV20-1,CSARAEGMNTEALF
many,TRBJ2-1,TRBV29-1,CSVVGVVGLTRNEQFF
few,TRBJ2-2,TRBV24-1,CATALEGTGELFF
.,TRBJ1-1,TRBV27,CASSGGGGLNTEAFF
.,TRBJ2-5,TRBV2,CASCAVRETQYF
few,TRBJ1-5,TRBV20-1,CSAPDRADNQPQHF
many,TRBJ2-2,TRBV30,CAWSVGGSNNGELFF
few,TRBJ2-2,TRBV6-2/TRBV6-3,CASSYLVVGNTGELFF
many,TRBJ1-1,TRBV3-1,CASSQVDGNTEAFF
many,TRBJ2-7,TRBV7-2,CASSPQRLGYEQYF
few,TRBJ1-2,TRBV24-1,CATSDNSGPYGYTF
few,TRBJ1-2,TRBV9,CASSVGDNGAYGYTF
.,TRBJ1-2,TRBV6-9,CASSSGQLNYGYTF
many,TRBJ1-1,TRBV2,CASRITGGTEAFF
many,TRBJ2-7,TRBV5-6,CASSFGTTYEQYF
many,TRBJ2-1,TRBV19,CASSKGQGARWTSGYYNEQFF
.,TRBJ2-5,TRBV7-9,CASSLEERGVQETQYF
.,TRBJ2-1,TRBV14,CASSQVVSGSGEQFF